This T cell receptor beta chain stems from a study of shared clonotypes between healthy human individuals. Findings and caveats of the study: Only blood was sampled; tissue repertoires likely differ. Sharing across four donors was highest in naive CD4 (roughly 5%) and lowest in memory CD8 (roughly 0.4%).

CDR1 and CDR2 (germline): SGHVS, FNYEAQ. The CDR3 runs 11 residues. V was cut by 5 bases and J by 7 bases, with 9 bases left in between. Study processing details: Without quality scores, immunoSEQ junctional reads could not be filtered like full-length reads. Here immunoSEQ multiplex PCR was the method, and the copy in TCRdb shows in-frame clones only, minus some. The V and J calls and clone size are taken from that table; D and trimming were inferred from the DNA. The sample consists of about 680,000 clones, approximately 90% of them appearing once. About this clone itself: Its antigen is undetermined.

Only CD45RO-negative cells positively selected for CCR7 counted as naive CD8 cells, so terminally differentiated effector memory CD45RA+ cells were excluded. The sequenced sample consisted of naive CD8+ T cells sorted from blood. This clonotype originated in a man aged 25-45 years in good health. The rearrangement joins TRBV7-6 to TRBJ2-7; D may be TRBD2 (5 bases). In DNA, the CDR3 is TGTGCCAGCAGCAGGACGGGAGAGCAGTACTTC. Encoded protein: CASSRTGEQYF.